This TCR beta chain emerged from a study of CD8+ T cells in alopecia areata. Study-wide results and caveats: When scalp samples are sequenced, resident alphabeta T cells of normal skin are also captured.

The length of the CDR3 is 13 residues. Germline V gene lookup returns CDR1 SGHAT and CDR2 FQNNGV. Trimming took 1 base from V and 6 from J, leaving 9 bases between them. Following RNA extraction, reverse transcription yielded cDNA that acted as the sequencing template. Measured with immunoSEQ multiplex PCR; TCRdb has only the in-frame clones, and not every one. Of 100,000 or so clones listed, almost 60% are singletons. The treatment denotes: oral pan-JAK inhibitor, 5-10 mg twice daily. The table lists this clone with many counts. Its antigen is not identified. Other DNA sequences in this specimen translate into the identical CDR3.

The TCR originated in a human donor with alopecia areata. Specimen: CD8+ T cells sorted from blood, collected between weeks 55 and 65, from a patient treated with tofacitinib. The chain uses TRBV11-2 and TRBJ1-1; D ambiguous. The CDR3 region is CASSLVTGSEAFF. CDR3 bases: TGTGCCAGCAGCTTAGTCACCGGGTCTGAAGCTTTCTTT.